What follows describes a single TCR beta chain. Its antigen is undetermined. Germline CDR1 is DFQATT and CDR2 is SNEGSKA (reference sequence). The CDR3 is made up of 11 amino acids. Trimming left V 2 bases short and J 6 bases short, with 7 bases between. This sample was taken from a study of cytomegalovirus exposure and HLA in healthy donors. Findings and limits, study-wide: A few CMV-associated chains were confirmed in vitro to be specific for CMV antigens. By HLA locus, TCR association rates varied in a later analysis, with DRB1 showing the most and HLA-C the fewest. Evidence from a later analysis indicated that most CMV-associated TCR beta chains looked HLA-restricted. There were reportedly fewer N-insertions in an Asian-associated ancestry cluster than the roughly 670-donor mean, in a later analysis.

A multiplex PCR was run with 60 Vbeta primers and 13 Jbeta primers. The assay was immunoSEQ multiplex PCR, and TCRdb's table has in-frame clones only and misses some. The table records fewer than 350,000 clones, 70% to 90% of them present only once. Sequencing used PBMCs. The clonotype originates from a woman aged 18 to 35 in good health and CMV-seronegative. The chain links TRBV20-1 to TRBJ1-2, with no clear D. The CDR3 region is CSARQVDGYTF. CDR3 nucleotides: TGCAGTGCTAGACAGGTAGATGGCTACACCTTC.